This T cell receptor (beta chain) was sequenced during a study of identical twins. TCRdb reprocessed the 5' RACE reads via MiXCR and lists one record per CDR3 protein. The sample has about 390,000 distinct CDR3 sequences; roughly 9% are singletons. CDR3 length equals 15 residues. V was shortened by 6 bases and J by 2 bases, with 17 bases between the two germline ends. Study-wide points: Where out-of-frame alpha sequences were twin-shared, they showed excess low generation probability. Surplus twin overlap in beta out-of-frame sequences was less pronounced.

Notes on this clonotype: Its specificity is unknown.

The clonotype originates from a woman in her forties or fifties in good health. Sequencing was done on a sample of naive T cells sorted from blood. This chain uses TRBV12-3 or TRBV12-4 with TRBJ2-7; the D gene is possibly TRBD1 (6 bases). CDR3 in amino acids: CASSARDTGPYEQYF. The CDR3 DNA reads as TGTGCCAGCAGCGCCCGGGACACCGGACCCTACGAGCAGTACTTC.